This TCR beta chain was identified during a study of regulatory T cells in long-lasting Graves disease. Described time point: newly diagnosed GD, antithyroid drugs for less than 3 months. RNA from PBMCs was the source of the TCR library. This clonotype was picked up many times. Arm-PCR with iRepertoire HTBI primers amplified the CDR3 regions for these TCR beta libraries. Original processing methods: Detected in the samples were approximately 58 TRBV and 14 TRBJ segments. TCRdb ran MiXCR on the multiplex PCR reads and lists one entry per CDR3 protein. The authors' filters were not applied to this entry. The data contain about 430,000 distinct CDR3 sequences, approximately 15% of them singletons. The CDR3 spans 15 residues. V shed 5 bases and J 2 bases; nucleotides not matched to a gene: 5. The germline CDR1 and CDR2 sequences are ENHRY and SYGVKD. The data were also submitted as part of a second study, on T cells in Graves' hyperthyroidism and ophthalmopathy.

The clonotype originates from a middle-aged woman with Graves disease. The sample here was peripheral blood mononuclear cells (PBMCs), taken at new diagnosis, from a patient treated with antithyroid drugs. The J gene is TRBJ2-3, the V gene TRBV10-3, with 9 bases lining up with TRBD2. DNA for the CDR3: TGTGCCATCAGTACGGCTAGCGGGAACACAGATACGCAGTATTTT. Encoded protein: CAISTASGNTDTQYF.